Presented here are 13 T cell receptor beta chains from one specimen sequenced in a study of T cell repertoires in cytomegalovirus infection (dated by TCRdb to the late 2010s). Sequencing instrument: Illumina HiSeq 1500. Starting from the raw public reads, TCRdb applied fastp trimming at Q25, assembled clones with MiXCR and retained in-frame beta chains. Each entry is one CDR3 protein sequence, shown with its most common DNA and genes. Present in this sample are roughly 300,000 distinct CDR3 sequences, roughly 26% of which were seen just once. Roughly 14% of the sample is held by the ten biggest clonotypes. Material for sequencing was PBMCs. These receptors were taken from a human donor in good health (CMV status not recorded). Some clones in this sample may be carry-over from other donors' samples.

This clonotype was recorded a few times. This chain joins TRBV5-1 and TRBJ2-3, with D maybe TRBD1 (6 bases). V lost 5 bases to trimming and J lost 2 bases, with 15 bases between them. CDR3 size: 15 residues. Per germline, CDR1 SGHRS and CDR2 YFSETQ. CDR3 residues: CASRVTGQNTDTQYF. CDR3 in DNA: TGCGCCAGCAGAGTCACAGGACAGAACACAGATACGCAGTATTTT.

This sequence joins TRBV20-1 and TRBJ2-1; D is unclear. Between the trimmed V and J ends, which lost 1 base and 4 bases, there was a span of 11 bases. The CDR3 sequence is 14 residues long. Per germline, CDR1 DFQATT and CDR2 SNEGSKA (reference sequence). The CDR3 here is CSARVPVSYNEQFF. CDR3 nucleotides: TGCAGTGCTAGAGTACCAGTATCGTACAATGAGCAGTTCTTC.

The rearrangement links TRBV6-6 to TRBJ2-5, with no clear D. Germline-derived CDR1 and CDR2 are MNHNY and SVGAGI (reference sequence). Trimming took 2 bases from V and 3 from J, leaving 7 bases between them. The CDR3 runs 13 residues. CDR3 residues: CASSYAEKETQYF. The DNA of the CDR3 is TGTGCCAGCAGTTACGCGGAAAAAGAGACCCAGTACTTC.

The chain combines TRBV6-5 with TRBJ1-2, with 7 nucleotides matching TRBD1. Germline CDR1 is MNHEY and CDR2 is SVGAGI. V was pared by 2 bases and J by 8 bases, with 11 bases of the junction left unmatched. There are 15 residues in the CDR3. The CDR3 region is CASSYAPRQGYGYTF. In DNA, the CDR3 is TGTGCCAGCAGTTACGCCCCGCGACAGGGCTACGGCTACACCTTC.

This chain connects TRBV5-1 to TRBJ2-1; the match to TRBD2 covers 13 bases. CDR1 is SGHRS, CDR2 YFSETQ, per germline. This CDR3 comprises 16 residues. After removal of 1 base from V and 6 bases from J, the junction contained 4 bases not matched to a gene. This CDR3 is CASSLPLAGGLNEQFF. The CDR3 DNA reads as TGCGCCAGCAGCTTGCCACTAGCGGGGGGGCTCAATGAGCAGTTCTTC. The full variable domain, with the rest looked up from reference TRBV5-1 and TRBJ2-1, is KAGVTQTPRYLIKTRGQQVTLSCSPISGHRSVSWYQQTPGQGLQFLFEYFSETQRNKGNFPGRFSGRQFSNSRSEMNVSTLELGDSALYLCASSLPLAGGLNEQFFGPGTRLTVL.

This chain links TRBV7-6 with TRBJ2-3; 10 bases map to TRBD2. CDR3 length: 13 residues. Germline V CDR1 and CDR2: SGHVS, FNYEAQ. Trimming at V came to 7 bases and at J to 3 bases, leaving 1 base not matched to a gene. The CDR3 reads CASKLAGTDTQYF. The CDR3 DNA is TGTGCCAGCAAACTAGCGGGGACAGATACGCAGTATTTT.

The chain has TRBV28 and TRBJ1-1, with D possibly TRBD1 on 5 matching bases. Germline V lookup: CDR1 MDHEN, CDR2 SYDVKM. The CDR3 sequence is 11 residues long. V was shortened by 8 bases and J by 4 bases, with 8 bases between the two germline ends. CDR3 loop: CASDSGTEAFF. As DNA, the CDR3 is TGTGCCAGCGACAGCGGCACTGAAGCTTTCTTT.

J is TRBJ1-1 and V is TRBV10-3; D call uncertain. Trimming stripped 3 bases from V and 1 base from J, with 6 bases between. CDR3 length equals 13 residues. Germline V lookup: CDR1 ENHRY, CDR2 SYGVKD. The CDR3, as DNA: TGTGCCATCAGTGACAGTTCGAACACTGAAGCTTTCTTT. It is translated as CAISDSSNTEAFF.

This clonotype was seen ten or more times. The chain couples TRBV7-2 to TRBJ2-7, with D hard to call. V was pared by 6 bases and J by 3 bases, with 12 bases between. Germline loops: CDR1 SGHTA, CDR2 FQGNSA. This CDR3 comprises 13 residues. CDR3 coding DNA: TGTGCCAGCAGTCCACCATCCCTCTACGAGCAGTACTTC. Residues: CASSPPSLYEQYF.

This clonotype was seen many times. This chain uses TRBV7-2 with TRBJ2-2, with 11 bases identical to TRBD2. V was pared by 6 bases and J by 3 bases, with 6 bases of the junction left unmatched. The germline gives CDR1 SGHTA, CDR2 FQGNSA. CDR3 length: 16 residues. CDR3 nucleotides: TGTGCCAGCAGATGGCCGGGACTAGCGGACACCGGGGAGCTGTTTTTT. This sequence encodes CASRWPGLADTGELFF.

A few counts support this clonotype. V gene TRBV12-3 or TRBV12-4 combines with J gene TRBJ2-6; D not certain. The CDR3 has 13 amino acids. The germline V and J ends were trimmed by 8 bases and 6 bases, with 11 bases remaining between them. CDR3 sequence reads: CASSNALANVLTF. CDR3 coding DNA: TGTGCCAGCTCTAATGCATTGGCCAACGTCCTGACTTTC.

Here the CDR3 DNA reads TGTGCCAGCAGCTTAGAGGCCCGGGGGGGGGTCACCGGGGAGCTGTTTTTT. Translated, it gives CASSLEARGGVTGELFF. The chain has TRBV7-2 and TRBJ2-2, with 8 bases aligning to TRBD2. CDR3 length: 17 amino acids. Germline assignment: CDR1 SGHTA and CDR2 FQGNSA. Trimming at V came to 1 base and at J to 4 bases, leaving 8 bases not matched to a gene.

This clonotype was recorded many times. The chain is built from TRBV7-2 and TRBJ2-7; D unclear. Germline CDR1 reads SGHTA; CDR2 reads FQGNSA. The CDR3 totals 13 residues. V was pared by 4 bases and J by 1 base, with 8 bases between. CDR3 sequence reads: CASSYDASYEQYF. CDR3 bases: TGTGCCAGCAGCTACGATGCTTCCTACGAGCAGTACTTC.